This record concerns one TCR beta chain sequence. Use of 60 Vbeta and 13 Jbeta primers characterized the PCR. Sequenced by immunoSEQ multiplex PCR; TCRdb stores in-frame clones only, minus some. The sample totals 110,000 to 150,000 clones. The data belong to a study of cytomegalovirus exposure and HLA in healthy donors. Germline loops: CDR1 SGHRS, CDR2 YFSETQ. This CDR3 is 14 amino acids long. Trimming cost V 6 bases and J 5 bases; bases outside gene matches: 9. Sequencing input: PBMCs. The V gene is TRBV5-1, the J gene TRBJ2-7, with 9 bases lining up with TRBD1. The receptor was isolated from a male donor in good health and CMV-seronegative. The CDR3 spells CASTGSTGGHEQYF. As DNA, the CDR3 is TGCGCCAGCACCGGTAGTACAGGGGGCCACGAGCAGTACTTC.